This T cell receptor (beta chain) was sequenced during a study of CD8 T cells in ankylosing spondylitis. Study-wide results and limits: Some of these motif variants have turned up before, in reports on reactive arthritis synovial fluid and blood. Significantly higher representation of disease-linked clones was reported for matched ankylosing spondylitis synovial fluid. Ankylosing spondylitis blood seemed to carry a telltale TCR beta motif made of several highly homologous variants. Disease-linked clones, CD8+, were relatively rare in peripheral blood.

Libraries of TCR beta came from quantitative 5'-RACE with molecular barcodes. TCRdb reanalysed the 5' RACE reads using MiXCR and keeps one entry per CDR3 protein. The profile shows 800,000 to 900,000 distinct CDR3 sequences, approximately 12% of them singletons. A few counts support this clonotype. Its specificity is not known. The V gene's germline CDR1 is DFQATT and CDR2 SNEGSKA (reference sequence). The CDR3 has 11 amino acids. V dropped 6 bases and J dropped 8 bases, with 13 bases sitting between them. The TCR originated in a male donor with ankylosing spondylitis. The sequenced material came from blood, either unsorted or a sorted T cell fraction (not recorded which). The rearrangement uses TRBV20-1 and TRBJ1-2; weak D call: TRBD1 (6 bases). CDR3 amino acids: CSAFRGQGYTF. DNA of the CDR3: TGCAGTGCCTTCCGGGGGCAAGGCTACACCTTC.